This T cell receptor beta chain was found in a study of identical twins. The CDR3 covers 14 residues. Germline assignment: CDR1 DFQATT and CDR2 SNEGSKA (reference sequence). The V gene end was trimmed by 6 bases and the J gene end by 15 bases; junction bases not matched to a gene: 16. As for this clonotype: Antigen: not known.

cDNA carried unique molecular identifiers, and a universal primer site was added by template switching. TCRdb independently ran MiXCR on the 5' RACE reads; one entry per CDR3 protein. The repertoire consists of around 490,000 distinct CDR3 sequences, with about 22% occurring once and the leading ten covering more than 0.4%. Study observations and caveats: Because invariant MAIT and iNKT cells could be present, zero-insertion analyses could be partly confounded. High-abundance cord blood beta clonotypes had fewer insertions; memory repertoires showed none.

The sample also formed part of further work on yellow fever vaccine responses in identical twins.

The clonotype comes from a woman between 18 and 30 years old in good health. The chain has TRBV20-1 and TRBJ2-1; 11 nucleotides align to TRBD2. The sample comprised CD4+ T cells sorted from blood. The CDR3 nucleotides are TGCAGTGCCCAAAGGCGGGGTAGCGGGGGGGAGGTGTTCTTC. It encodes CSAQRRGSGGEVFF.